These 14 T cell receptor beta chains originate from one sample sequenced in a study of shared clonotypes between healthy human individuals. Clones were read by immunoSEQ multiplex PCR, and TCRdb kept only the in-frame ones, dropping some. The sample shows more than 2 million clones, roughly 95% of them seen only once. The sample consisted of naive CD4+ T cells sorted from blood. Subset given: CD45RA+ positively selected. These TCRs come from a young man in good health.

The chain links TRBV25-1 to TRBJ2-3, with 7 bases lining up with TRBD2. The V gene's germline CDR1 is MGHDK and CDR2 SYGVNS. Unmatched junction bases numbered 2, after V lost 6 bases and J lost 5 bases. There are 12 residues in the CDR3. For the CDR3, the DNA is TGTGCCAGCAGGGGGGGGAGAGATACGCAGTATTTT. Protein: CASRGGRDTQYF.

The gene calls are TRBV15 and TRBJ2-1; D is unresolved. The V end was cut by 11 bases, the J end by 6 bases, with 17 bases between. This CDR3 spans 13 amino acids. CDR1 and CDR2 (germline): LNHNV, YYDKDF (reference sequence). The CDR3 DNA sequence: TGTGCCCCCCTTTCCCAGAAGGGCAATGAGCAGTTCTTC. It encodes CAPLSQKGNEQFF.

CDR3 in amino acids: CASSLSGRGYNEQFF. As DNA, the CDR3 is TGTGCCAGCAGCCTCAGCGGGAGAGGATACAATGAGCAGTTCTTC. V gene TRBV2 combines with J gene TRBJ2-1; 8 bases align to TRBD2. V trimming: 6 bases; J trimming: 4 bases; junction bases outside the gene matches: 8. The CDR3 has 15 amino acids. Germline-derived CDR1 and CDR2 are SNHLY and FYNNEI.

The chain joins TRBV5-4 to TRBJ2-7; a weak D match, TRBD2 (6 bases). Germline V gene lookup returns CDR1 SGHNT and CDR2 YYREEE (reference sequence). The germline V and J ends were trimmed by 6 bases and 2 bases, with 15 bases remaining between them. The CDR3 is 14 amino acids. Here the CDR3 DNA reads TGTGCCAGCACCATAGCGGCGCACCCCTACGAGCAGTACTTC. Translated: CASTIAAHPYEQYF. Variable domain in full (rest from reference TRBV5-4 and TRBJ2-7): ETGVTQSPTHLIKTRGQQVTLRCSSQSGHNTVSWYQQALGQGPQFIFQYYREEENGRGNFPPRFSGLQFPNYSSELNVNALELDDSALYLCASTIAAHPYEQYFGPGTRLTVT.

The chain has TRBV10-3 and TRBJ2-3; the match to TRBD2 covers 8 bases. CDR3 size: 17 residues. Germline V gene data show CDR1 as ENHRY and CDR2 as SYGVKD. Trimming took 6 bases from V and 8 from J; bases not matched to a gene: 19. Here the CDR3 reads CAISRRVGRGAISTQYF. For the CDR3, the DNA is TGTGCCATCAGCCGACGGGTAGGGCGGGGGGCCATCAGTACGCAGTATTTT.

The J gene is TRBJ2-1, the V gene TRBV30, with 10 bases fitting TRBD2. This CDR3 comprises 15 residues. The germline gives CDR1 GTSNPN, CDR2 SVGIG (reference sequence). After removal of 1 base from V and 7 bases from J, the junction contained 7 bases not matched to a gene. Written as DNA, the CDR3 is TGTGCCTGGAGTGAGCCTAGCGGGAGAGGTAATGAGCAGTTCTTC. Translating it yields CAWSEPSGRGNEQFF.

Notes on this clone: The same CDR3 also results from other DNA sequences found in this sample. This rearrangement joins TRBV5-1 to TRBJ2-7; a possible D gene is TRBD1 (6 bases). Trimming stripped 1 base from V and 1 base from J, with 6 bases between. CDR1 and CDR2 from the germline V gene are SGHRS and YFSETQ. There are 13 residues in the CDR3. This chain's CDR3 is CASSLTGSYEQYF. CDR3 DNA sequence: TGCGCCAGCAGCTTGACAGGGTCCTACGAGCAGTACTTC.

The genes are TRBV2 and TRBJ2-1; D unresolved. The V end lost 6 bases, the J end lost 0 bases, and 12 bases lay between the germline ends. The CDR3 is 15 residues long. Looked up from germline, CDR1 is SNHLY and CDR2 is FYNNEI. Written as DNA, the CDR3 is TGTGCCAGCAGCCCCCCGAGGAGCTCCTACAATGAGCAGTTCTTC. This encodes CASSPPRSSYNEQFF.

This clone was seen once. V is TRBV30 and J is TRBJ1-2; weak D call: TRBD1 (5 bases). The ends were cut back, 5 bases at V and 14 bases at J, with 18 bases in the middle. Germline V gene lookup returns CDR1 GTSNPN and CDR2 SVGIG (reference sequence). The CDR3 totals 11 residues. The CDR3 here is CAWGDPGKATF. For the CDR3, the DNA is TGTGCCTGGGGGGACCCAGGGAAGGCGACCTTC.

Notes on this clone: The germline gene is not matched at one end of the junction; a read error may be the cause. This sequence joins TRBV7-7 and TRBJ2-1, with 12 positions matching TRBD2. The germline V gene has CDR1 SSHAT and CDR2 FNYEAQ (reference sequence). The CDR3 length is 15 residues. The CDR3 is CASSPLAGGYNEQFF. The CDR3 nucleotides are TGTGCTAGCAGCCCTCTAGCGGGGGGGTACAATGAGCAGTTCTTC.

The CDR3 sequence: CASSEHDPGELFF. The CDR3 nucleotides are TGTGCCAGCAGTGAACACGACCCCGGGGAGCTGTTTTTT. The chain carries TRBV2 and TRBJ2-2; D gene ambiguous. CDR3 size: 13 residues. The ends were cut back, 2 bases at V and 6 bases at J, with 7 bases in the middle. Per the germline V gene, CDR1 is SNHLY and CDR2 is FYNNEI. The full variable domain, rest sourced from reference TRBV2 and TRBJ2-2, is EPEVTQTPSHQVTQMGQEVILRCVPISNHLYFYWYRQILGQKVEFLVSFYNNEISEKSEIFDDQFSVERPDGSNFTLKIRSTKLEDSAMYFCASSEHDPGELFFGEGSRLTVL.

The J gene is TRBJ1-2, the V gene TRBV4-1; perhaps TRBD1 as D (5 bases). V lost 4 bases and J 8 bases, leaving 20 bases between the germline ends. This CDR3 contains 15 residues. CDR1 and CDR2 from the germline V gene are MGHRA and YSYEKL. The CDR3 region has the DNA TGCGCCAGCAGCCGGACCAGGGAGATTTTACGCGGCTACACCTTC. The encoded protein is CASSRTREILRGYTF.

The V call is TRBV28, the J call TRBJ2-5, with 11 bases aligning to TRBD1. This CDR3 contains 15 residues. With V trimmed by 3 bases and J by 1 base, 1 base remained unmatched. Germline V gene lookup returns CDR1 MDHEN and CDR2 SYDVKM. Here the CDR3 reads CASSLDRGPQETQYF. The CDR3 DNA reads TGTGCCAGCAGTTTGGACAGGGGGCCCCAAGAGACCCAGTACTTC.

This sequence joins TRBV25-1 and TRBJ2-7, with 7 bases matching TRBD1. This CDR3 is built from 14 residues. The ends lost 9 bases at V and 2 bases at J; junction bases unmatched: 10. The germline V gene encodes CDR1 MGHDK and CDR2 SYGVNS. The CDR3 sequence: CASRPGQQPYEQYF. The CDR3 region has the DNA TGTGCCAGTCGACCGGGACAGCAGCCCTACGAGCAGTACTTC.